This is a list of T cell receptor beta chains from one sample in a study of blood T cell repertoires in COVID-19. Using immunoSEQ multiplex PCR, the repertoire was profiled, and TCRdb retains in-frame clones only, with some absent. The table lists approximately 490,000 clones, about nine tenths of them singletons. The sequencing sample was made of PBMCs or T cells enriched from blood (not recorded which). These receptors all stem from a woman between 55 and 75 years old who had recovered from COVID-19. Both conserved end residues are part of each CDR3. The D gene is left open where the match is weak. Clone size is shown for a subset of rows, as once, few, many or a class of expanded clone.

TGTGCCAGCAGTTTAAGGGGGATTTATAGCAATCAGCCCCAGCATTTT,CASSLRGIYSNQPQHF,-,once,TRBV27,TRBJ1-5
TGTGCCTGGAGTGCCTCCAGGAAAGTCTGGAACACTGAAGCTTTCTTT,CAWSASRKVWNTEAFF,-,many,TRBV30,TRBJ1-1
TGTGCCAGCAGCCGGGTAGGGACAGGGTCCTACGAGCAGTACTTC,CASSRVGTGSYEQYF,TRBD1,-,TRBV11-2,TRBJ2-7
TGTGCCAGCAGCTTATCAGGCTACACTGAAGCTTTCTTT,CASSLSGYTEAFF,-,-,TRBV11-2,TRBJ1-1
TGTGCCAGCACCAAAGAGGCTTCGGGGGTCGGTGAGCAGTTCTTC,CASTKEASGVGEQFF,-,-,TRBV27,TRBJ2-1
TGTGCCAGCAGTGAAGGAGCAAACATTCAGTACTTC,CASSEGANIQYF,-,-,TRBV6-1,TRBJ2-4
TGCAGTGCTAGAGGTCTTGAAAAACTGTTTTTT,CSARGLEKLFF,-,-,TRBV20-1,TRBJ1-4
TGTGCCAGCAGCCCAAACCCGGGACACAACACCGGGGAGCTGTTTTTT,CASSPNPGHNTGELFF,-,-,TRBV9,TRBJ2-2
TGTGCCAGCAGTGAAGTCAGTTACTACGGTAACATTCAGTACTTC,CASSEVSYYGNIQYF,-,-,TRBV2,TRBJ2-4
TGCGCCAGCAGCTTGATAACAGGGGTGGAAGATACGCAGTATTTT,CASSLITGVEDTQYF,TRBD1,once,TRBV5-1,TRBJ2-3
TGCGCCAGCAGCTTGACAGGGGGAACGAACACTGAAGCTTTCTTT,CASSLTGGTNTEAFF,TRBD1,-,TRBV5-1,TRBJ1-1
TGCCATGCGGGGGGTAACACTGAAGCTTTCTTT,CHAGGNTEAFF,-,-,TRBV20-1,TRBJ1-1
TGTGCCAGCAGCTTCGGCAGGGAAAGCTATGGCTACACCTTC,CASSFGRESYGYTF,-,-,TRBV7-8,TRBJ1-2
TGTGCCAGCAGCTTAGCGCCGGACAGGGGATGGGAGACCCAGTACTTC,CASSLAPDRGWETQYF,TRBD1,-,TRBV7-6,TRBJ2-5
TGTGCCAGCAGGGGGCGCGACTATGGCTACACCTTC,CASRGRDYGYTF,-,once,TRBV2,TRBJ1-2
TGTGCCAGCAGCCCTCGGACTAGCGGGGGGGCAAATGAGCAGTTCTTC,CASSPRTSGGANEQFF,TRBD2,-,TRBV3-1/TRBV3-2,TRBJ2-1
TGTGCCAGCAGTAAGGGACAGGAACTAAACATTCAGTACTTC,CASSKGQELNIQYF,TRBD1,-,TRBV27,TRBJ2-4
TGCACCAGCAGCCAAGATAGGCGGGGGAGAAGCACAGATACGCAGTATTTT,CTSSQDRRGRSTDTQYF,-,-,TRBV1,TRBJ2-3
TGTGCCAGCAGCTACTCGACAGGGTACAATTCACCCCTCCACTTT,CASSYSTGYNSPLHF,TRBD1,-,TRBV27,TRBJ1-6
TGTGCCAGCAGCTTTGGGGGAGGTGAAAAACTGTTTTTT,CASSFGGGEKLFF,-,-,TRBV5-4,TRBJ1-4
TGCGCCAGCAGTGGGGACAGTGGAAACACCATATATTTT,CASSGDSGNTIYF,TRBD1,-,TRBV10-1,TRBJ1-3
TGTGCCATCAGTACGGGACAGGGTGCTTCACCCCTCCACTTT,CAISTGQGASPLHF,TRBD1,-,TRBV10-3,TRBJ1-6
TGTGCCAGTAGTCCTCCCGGCGGTGGAAACACCATATATTTT,CASSPPGGGNTIYF,-,-,TRBV19,TRBJ1-3
TGCGCCAGCAGTCGGTCTGGCACCCGGGGCACAGATACGCAGTATTTT,CASSRSGTRGTDTQYF,-,few,TRBV23-1,TRBJ2-3
TGTGCCAGCAGCTTAAAACAGGTGTATGGCTACACCTTC,CASSLKQVYGYTF,-,-,TRBV7-8,TRBJ1-2
TGCAGTGCTAGTAGTTTCGAGCGGGGGGTCACAGATACGCAGTATTTT,CSASSFERGVTDTQYF,TRBD2,-,TRBV20-1,TRBJ2-3
TGTGCCAGCAGTTCGACCGGACAGGGCACCGGGGAGCTGTTTTTT,CASSSTGQGTGELFF,TRBD1,-,TRBV5-4,TRBJ2-2
TGTGCCAGCTCCTCTGCCGGCGGTCAGCCCCAGCATTTT,CASSSAGGQPQHF,-,-,TRBV2,TRBJ1-5
TGTGCCAGCAGTCCAGCCACAGGTTTAAGAAACACCATATATTTT,CASSPATGLRNTIYF,-,few,TRBV28,TRBJ1-3
TGTGCCAGTAGAAGCGACAGGGCCAATCAGCCCCAGCATTTT,CASRSDRANQPQHF,TRBD1,few,TRBV19,TRBJ1-5
TGTGCCAGCAGCGGGGGGACAGGGACTGGAAACACCATATATTTT,CASSGGTGTGNTIYF,TRBD1,-,TRBV5-5,TRBJ1-3
TGTGCTAGCAGCTTAGGCCTCGGGAATGACGAGCAGTACTTC,CASSLGLGNDEQYF,-,-,TRBV7-7,TRBJ2-7
TGTGCCAGCAGCGCGCTCACAGGGGCCGGCTACACCTTC,CASSALTGAGYTF,TRBD1,-,TRBV6-4,TRBJ1-2
TGCGCCAGCAGCCAGCGGGGGCTCCCGAACACAGATACGCAGTATTTT,CASSQRGLPNTDTQYF,TRBD2,-,TRBV5-1,TRBJ2-3
TGTGCCAGCAGCTTAACCCGGGGACAGGGGGAGACCCAGTACTTC,CASSLTRGQGETQYF,TRBD1,-,TRBV7-6,TRBJ2-5
TGCGCCAGCAGCTTAATTCCGACAGGGTCCGGCTCTGGAAACACCATATATTTT,CASSLIPTGSGSGNTIYF,TRBD1,-,TRBV5-1,TRBJ1-3
TGTGCCAGCAGTTTAGAGCAGGGAGGTTCCATGAACACTGAAGCTTTCTTT,CASSLEQGGSMNTEAFF,-,-,TRBV28,TRBJ1-1
TGCGCCAGCAGCTTGGCAGTAGGGGGCGGTTACGAGCAGTACTTC,CASSLAVGGGYEQYF,TRBD1,-,TRBV5-1,TRBJ2-7
TGTGCCTGGACCCTAGGTGGGACAGGGGATAGTTATGGCTACACCTTC,CAWTLGGTGDSYGYTF,TRBD1,-,TRBV30,TRBJ1-2
TGTGCCAGCAGCTTGATGGGGCGGGGGAGCCAAGAGACCCAGTACTTC,CASSLMGRGSQETQYF,TRBD2,few,TRBV5-4,TRBJ2-5
TGTGCCAGCAGCCAGAGAGGGGGCGGAAACACCATATATTTT,CASSQRGGGNTIYF,TRBD1,-,TRBV3-1/TRBV3-2,TRBJ1-3
TGTGCCAGTAGAAGACTAGCGAACACAGATACGCAGTATTTT,CASRRLANTDTQYF,TRBD2,-,TRBV19,TRBJ2-3
TGTGCTAGTGGCTTACAAGAGACCCAGTACTTC,CASGLQETQYF,-,few,TRBV12-5,TRBJ2-5
TGTGCCAGCAGTCCACTACAGGGCATGACTAACTATGGCTACACCTTC,CASSPLQGMTNYGYTF,-,-,TRBV2,TRBJ1-2
TGTGCCAGCAGACCTTCGGGAGGGAGCCTACCCCTCCACTTT,CASRPSGGSLPLHF,-,-,TRBV6-6,TRBJ1-6
TGTGCCTCCCGGGGGGCAGATACGCAGTATTTT,CASRGADTQYF,TRBD2,-,TRBV18,TRBJ2-3
TGTGCCAGCAGTGTCCTGGGGGCCACGGGTGGCTACACCTTC,CASSVLGATGGYTF,-,-,TRBV2,TRBJ1-2
TGTGCCAGCAGTCCTAGACAGGGCTTGGCCGGGGCCAACGTCCTGACTTTC,CASSPRQGLAGANVLTF,TRBD1,-,TRBV27,TRBJ2-6